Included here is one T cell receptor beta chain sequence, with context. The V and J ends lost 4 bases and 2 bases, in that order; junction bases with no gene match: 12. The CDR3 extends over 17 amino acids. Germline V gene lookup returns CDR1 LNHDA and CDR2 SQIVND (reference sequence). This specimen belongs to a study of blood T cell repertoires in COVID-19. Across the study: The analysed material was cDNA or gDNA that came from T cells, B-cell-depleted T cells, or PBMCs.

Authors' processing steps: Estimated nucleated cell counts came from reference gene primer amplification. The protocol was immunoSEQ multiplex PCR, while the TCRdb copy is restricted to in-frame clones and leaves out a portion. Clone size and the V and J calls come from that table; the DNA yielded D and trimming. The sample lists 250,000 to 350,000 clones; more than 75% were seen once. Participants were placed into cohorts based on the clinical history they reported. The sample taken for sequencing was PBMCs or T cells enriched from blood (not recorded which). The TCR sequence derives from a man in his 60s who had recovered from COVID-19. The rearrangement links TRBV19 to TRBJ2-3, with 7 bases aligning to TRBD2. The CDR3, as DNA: TGTGCCAGTAGTAGGACTTCCGACGGGGGGTTCACAGATACGCAGTATTTT. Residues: CASSRTSDGGFTDTQYF.